The 28 T cell receptor beta chains below come from one sample, sequenced in a study of T cells in Graves' hyperthyroidism and ophthalmopathy. TCR beta CDR3 regions were amplified from RNA. When the TCR CDR3 underwent first-round RT-PCR, the HTBI primer set was used. One entry per CDR3 protein, called by TCRdb with MiXCR from the multiplex PCR reads. Of under 300,000 distinct CDR3 sequences in the sample, approximately 15% were seen once. The specimen sequenced was blood. Source of these receptors: a woman aged 40 to 49 with Graves' hyperthyroidism that later progressed to Graves' ophthalmopathy.

The V and J genes are TRBV20-1 and TRBJ2-5; TRBD2 matches at 7 bases. The CDR3 consists of 14 residues. V shed 0 bases, J shed 7 bases, and the junction held 8 bases outside the gene matches. Germline V gene data show CDR1 as DFQATT and CDR2 as SNEGSKA (reference sequence). CDR3 nucleotides: TGCAGTGCTAGAGATAGAATTGGCGGGAGGACCCAGTACTTC. Its protein product is CSARDRIGGRTQYF.

The chain couples TRBV19 to TRBJ2-1, with a tentative D call TRBD2 (7 bases). The CDR3 loop spans 13 amino acids. Germline CDR1 reads LNHDA; CDR2 reads SQIVND (reference sequence). V lost 7 bases and J 9 bases, leaving 16 bases between the germline ends. DNA for the CDR3: TGTGCCAGTAACCCGAGGGGGGGTACTGAGCAGTTCTTC. It yields the protein CASNPRGGTEQFF.

This clonotype was picked up many times. At one end the junction does not follow the germline gene, possibly because of a read error. The gene calls are TRBV12-3 or TRBV12-4 and TRBJ2-1; 16 bases line up with TRBD2. The CDR3 contains 17 residues. The CDR3 is CARSLGTSGRGHNEQFF. Here the CDR3 DNA reads TGTGCCCGCAGTTTAGGGACTAGCGGGAGGGGCCACAATGAGCAGTTCTTC.

This clonotype was counted at least ten times. This chain links TRBV14 with TRBJ2-3, with 9 nucleotides matching TRBD2. In germline, CDR1 is SGHDN, CDR2 FVKESK. CDR3 length equals 16 residues. Trimming at V came to 0 bases and at J to 4 bases, leaving 5 bases not matched to a gene. CDR3 DNA sequence: TGTGCCAGCAGCCAAGACCCAGCGGGAGGACCAGATACGCAGTATTTT. Translation gives CASSQDPAGGPDTQYF.

This clonotype was recorded many times. The V and J genes are TRBV3-1 and TRBJ1-1; D is uncertain. The CDR3 runs to 13 residues. Per the germline V gene, CDR1 is LGHDT and CDR2 is YNNKEL (reference sequence). The V and J ends lost 1 base and 3 bases respectively, with 6 bases between them. The CDR3 region is CASSQVRDTEAFF. CDR3 coding DNA: TGTGCCAGCAGCCAAGTGAGGGACACTGAAGCTTTCTTT.

This clonotype has more than one count but fewer than ten. The junction and the germline gene differ at one end; a read error may be behind it. This chain joins TRBV27 and TRBJ2-4, with D possibly TRBD2 on 6 matching bases. Germline V lookup: CDR1 MNHEY, CDR2 SMNVEV (reference sequence). This CDR3 contains 13 residues. The CDR3 region has the DNA TGTGCCAGCAGTGCGGCGGGGTTAGGCATTCGGTACTTC. Translation gives CASSAAGLGIRYF.

This chain uses TRBV19 with TRBJ2-7; 9 nucleotides match TRBD1. Trimming at V came to 2 bases and at J to 3 bases, leaving 5 bases not matched to a gene. CDR1 and CDR2 (germline): LNHDA, SQIVND (reference sequence). This CDR3 has 15 residues. In nucleotides, the CDR3 is TGTGCCAGTAGTATATCCGGGACAGGGATCTACGAGCAGTACTTC. This sequence encodes CASSISGTGIYEQYF.

This clonotype was detected many times. The CDR3 DNA reads as TGTGCCAGCAGACCAGGGGGCCTTGACACCGGGGAGCTGTTTTTT. It specifies CASRPGGLDTGELFF. The chain uses TRBV11-3 and TRBJ2-2; 8 nucleotides agree with TRBD1. Trimming at V came to 6 bases and at J to 3 bases, leaving 6 bases not matched to a gene. CDR3 length: 15 residues. Germline V lookup: CDR1 SGHNT, CDR2 YENEEA.

This clonotype was picked up many times. The chain joins TRBV6-2 or TRBV6-3 to TRBJ2-1, with TRBD2 as a possible D gene (6 bases). This CDR3 contains 16 residues. V lost 5 bases and J 5 bases, leaving 19 bases between the germline ends. Germline V lookup: CDR1 MNHEY, CDR2 SVGEGT. In DNA form, the CDR3 reads TGTGCCAGCAGTATCGGGACTCCCAGCGACCACAATGAGCAGTTCTTC. Residues: CASSIGTPSDHNEQFF.

This clonotype was observed many times. The chain combines TRBV28 with TRBJ2-7; D is tentatively TRBD1 or TRBD2 (5 bases each). There are 14 residues in the CDR3. Deletions cut 2 bases from V and 6 bases from J, with 14 bases between. Germline values: CDR1 MDHEN, CDR2 SYDVKM. The CDR3 bases are TGTGCCAGCAGTTTAGGCCAACTAGGGGCCGAGCAGTACTTC. Residues: CASSLGQLGAEQYF.

The chain recombines TRBV9 with TRBJ2-2; D not resolved. This CDR3 has 16 amino acids. Trimming removed 0 bases from V and 3 bases from J, with 12 bases in between. Germline V gives CDR1 SGDLS, CDR2 YYNGEE. The CDR3 is CASSVVPGFDTGELFF. CDR3 nucleotides: TGTGCCAGCAGCGTAGTTCCAGGTTTTGACACCGGGGAGCTGTTTTTT.

V and J are TRBV6-5 and TRBJ2-1; 8 bases map to TRBD1. This CDR3 has 15 residues. Losses at the gene ends were 4 bases for V and 4 bases for J; bases not matched to a gene: 6. CDR1 and CDR2 (germline): MNHEY, SVGAGI. CDR3 loop: CASSFRQGLYNEQFF. In nucleotides, the CDR3 is TGTGCCAGCAGTTTTCGACAGGGGTTATACAATGAGCAGTTCTTC.

A remark on this clonotype: It may be a read error: a sequence one base away is much more abundant. V gene TRBV9 combines with J gene TRBJ2-3; 7 positions agree with TRBD2. This CDR3 spans 16 amino acids. Germline lookup yields CDR1 SGDLS and CDR2 YYNGEE. Trimming at V came to 7 bases and at J to 6 bases, leaving 17 bases not matched to a gene. In DNA form, the CDR3 reads TGTGCCAGCGGCGACGGGGGGTTGGGAGGCAGGGATACGCAGTATTTT. It is translated as CASGDGGLGGRDTQYF. The full variable domain, in which reference TRBV9 and TRBJ2-3 provide the parts outside the CDR3, is DSGVTQTPKHLITATGQRVTLRCSPRSGDLSVYWYQQSLDQGLQFLIQYYNGEERAKGNILERFSAQQFPDLHSELNLSSLELGDSALYFCASGDGGLGGRDTQYFGPGTRLTVL.

This clonotype was seen many times. V and J are TRBV7-9 and TRBJ2-7; 7 nucleotides match TRBD2. Per the germline V gene, CDR1 is SEHNR and CDR2 is FQNEAQ (reference sequence). Trimming at V came to 1 base and at J to 1 base, leaving 4 bases not matched to a gene. This CDR3 contains 15 residues. CDR3 sequence: CASSLVPSGSYEQYF. CDR3 bases: TGTGCCAGCAGCTTAGTTCCTAGCGGATCCTACGAGCAGTACTTC.

This clonotype was counted at least ten times. The chain employs TRBV11-2 and TRBJ2-7; tentatively, D is TRBD2 (5 bases). CDR1 SGHAT and CDR2 FQNNGV come from the germline V gene. The V end lost 9 bases, the J end lost 0 bases, and 12 bases lay between the germline ends. The CDR3 covers 13 residues. CDR3 amino acids: CASKGGSSYEQYF. The CDR3 DNA is TGTGCCAGTAAAGGTGGGAGCTCCTACGAGCAGTACTTC.

V and J are TRBV3-1 and TRBJ1-6, with TRBD1 identical over 7 bases. Per germline, CDR1 LGHDT and CDR2 YNNKEL (reference sequence). The ends lost 4 bases at V and 6 bases at J; junction bases unmatched: 6. There are 15 residues in the CDR3. This CDR3 reads CASSPGDRFNSPLHF. CDR3 DNA sequence: TGTGCCAGCAGCCCCGGGGACAGATTTAATTCACCCCTCCACTTT.

The table lists this clonotype with many counts. The chain couples TRBV19 to TRBJ2-7; D may be TRBD1 (6 bases). Germline V gene data show CDR1 as LNHDA and CDR2 as SQIVND (reference sequence). The V end was cut by 4 bases, the J end by 2 bases, with 18 bases between. This CDR3 is built from 16 residues. In nucleotides, the CDR3 is TGTGCCAGTAGTACTAAAGTCGGGACAATCCCCTACGAGCAGTACTTC. Its translation is CASSTKVGTIPYEQYF.

The chain recombines TRBV2 with TRBJ2-5, with a weak D call TRBD2 (5 bases). Germline V gene sequence: CDR1 SNHLY, CDR2 FYNNEI. This CDR3 has 16 residues. Between the trimmed V and J ends, which lost 8 bases and 5 bases, there was a span of 24 bases. The CDR3: CASGNSRRLGEETQYF. CDR3 bases: TGTGCCAGCGGCAATTCAAGGCGGCTCGGGGAGGAGACCCAGTACTTC.

The V and J genes are TRBV15 and TRBJ2-3; TRBD1 might be the D (5 bases). From germline, CDR1 is LNHNV and CDR2 YYDKDF (reference sequence). Trimming took off 3 bases at V and 4 bases at J, with 20 bases between the two ends. The CDR3 spans 17 residues. CDR3 loop: CATSSKGQSPPPDTQYF. The CDR3, as DNA: TGTGCCACCAGCAGCAAGGGGCAGTCACCTCCCCCAGATACGCAGTATTTT.

This clonotype has ten or more counts. The V and J genes are TRBV6-1 and TRBJ2-6; D not resolved. V shed 6 bases and J shed 0 bases, with 6 bases lying between them. CDR3 length: 14 residues. Germline CDR1 is MNHNS and CDR2 is SASEGT. The CDR3 here is CASSYGSGANVLTF. CDR3 DNA: TGTGCCAGCAGCTATGGCTCTGGGGCCAACGTCCTGACTTTC.

There are many counts of this clonotype. The CDR3: CASSSAGSSYNEQFF. CDR3 DNA sequence: TGTGCCAGCAGCAGCGCTGGGAGCTCCTACAATGAGCAGTTCTTC. The chain joins TRBV27 to TRBJ2-1; the D gene is possibly TRBD2 (5 bases). Germline assignment: CDR1 MNHEY and CDR2 SMNVEV (reference sequence). CDR3 size: 15 residues. V shed 6 bases and J shed 0 bases, with 12 bases lying between them.

The sample holds many counts of this clonotype. The chain combines TRBV27 with TRBJ2-3; unclear D gene. Germline assignment: CDR1 MNHEY and CDR2 SMNVEV (reference sequence). The V end lost 5 bases, the J end lost 2 bases, and 11 bases lay between the germline ends. This CDR3 region has 14 residues. This CDR3 reads CASSPVEVTDTQYF. CDR3 nucleotide sequence: TGTGCCAGCAGTCCCGTCGAGGTCACAGATACGCAGTATTTT.

This clonotype has ten or more counts. The rearrangement uses TRBV29-1 and TRBJ1-1; possibly TRBD1 for D (5 bases). This CDR3 is built from 15 residues. Germline loops: CDR1 SQVTM, CDR2 ANQGSEA. Deletions cut 7 bases from V and 4 bases from J, with 22 bases between. The CDR3 is CSGDRDLRRGTEAFF. Written as DNA, the CDR3 is TGCAGCGGGGACCGGGACCTCAGGCGGGGCACTGAAGCTTTCTTT.

In its sample, this clonotype was seen a few times. This chain connects TRBV12-3 or TRBV12-4 to TRBJ2-7, with 14 bases matching TRBD2. The CDR3 spans 15 residues. Trimming removed 8 bases from V and 5 bases from J; junction bases left unmatched: 8. The CDR3 DNA is TGTGCCAGCGGTCCCGGGACTAGCGGGAGCCACGAGCAGTACTTC. As protein: CASGPGTSGSHEQYF.

This clonotype was seen many times. The rearrangement joins TRBV11-2 to TRBJ2-7; D may be TRBD1 (6 bases). V was pared by 1 base and J by 5 bases, with 12 bases between. Germline loops: CDR1 SGHAT, CDR2 FQNNGV. CDR3 length equals 14 residues. The CDR3 sequence is CASSLVDRPHEQYF. CDR3 coding DNA: TGTGCCAGCAGCTTAGTTGACAGGCCACACGAGCAGTACTTC.

This clonotype was detected many times. The CDR3, as DNA: TGTGCCAGCAGCGTTCAGAAACCCAACTATCATAATGAAAAACTGTTTTTT. Protein sequence: CASSVQKPNYHNEKLFF. The rearrangement joins TRBV28 to TRBJ1-4; D is ambiguous. V was cut by 6 bases and J by 4 bases, with 21 bases left in between. This CDR3 region has 17 residues. From germline, CDR1 is MDHEN and CDR2 SYDVKM.

This clonotype was counted at least ten times. V is TRBV20-1 and J is TRBJ2-3; 8 nucleotides match TRBD2. This CDR3 is 14 amino acids long. Trimming removed 7 bases from V and 5 bases from J; junction bases left unmatched: 11. Germline assignment: CDR1 DFQATT and CDR2 SNEGSKA (reference sequence). CDR3 loop: CSVLPGLVVDTQYF. CDR3 DNA: TGCAGTGTCCTCCCGGGACTAGTAGTAGATACGCAGTATTTT.

This clonotype was recorded at least ten times. The chain is built from TRBV3-1 and TRBJ2-1; 10 bases agree with TRBD2. Germline V gene lookup returns CDR1 LGHDT and CDR2 YNNKEL (reference sequence). V gave up 1 base and J gave up 7 bases; unmatched junction bases: 7. The CDR3 sequence is 16 residues long. The CDR3 bases are TGTGCCAGCAGCCAAGGCTTAGCGGGAGGCGTGAATGAGCAGTTCTTC. Its translation: CASSQGLAGGVNEQFF.